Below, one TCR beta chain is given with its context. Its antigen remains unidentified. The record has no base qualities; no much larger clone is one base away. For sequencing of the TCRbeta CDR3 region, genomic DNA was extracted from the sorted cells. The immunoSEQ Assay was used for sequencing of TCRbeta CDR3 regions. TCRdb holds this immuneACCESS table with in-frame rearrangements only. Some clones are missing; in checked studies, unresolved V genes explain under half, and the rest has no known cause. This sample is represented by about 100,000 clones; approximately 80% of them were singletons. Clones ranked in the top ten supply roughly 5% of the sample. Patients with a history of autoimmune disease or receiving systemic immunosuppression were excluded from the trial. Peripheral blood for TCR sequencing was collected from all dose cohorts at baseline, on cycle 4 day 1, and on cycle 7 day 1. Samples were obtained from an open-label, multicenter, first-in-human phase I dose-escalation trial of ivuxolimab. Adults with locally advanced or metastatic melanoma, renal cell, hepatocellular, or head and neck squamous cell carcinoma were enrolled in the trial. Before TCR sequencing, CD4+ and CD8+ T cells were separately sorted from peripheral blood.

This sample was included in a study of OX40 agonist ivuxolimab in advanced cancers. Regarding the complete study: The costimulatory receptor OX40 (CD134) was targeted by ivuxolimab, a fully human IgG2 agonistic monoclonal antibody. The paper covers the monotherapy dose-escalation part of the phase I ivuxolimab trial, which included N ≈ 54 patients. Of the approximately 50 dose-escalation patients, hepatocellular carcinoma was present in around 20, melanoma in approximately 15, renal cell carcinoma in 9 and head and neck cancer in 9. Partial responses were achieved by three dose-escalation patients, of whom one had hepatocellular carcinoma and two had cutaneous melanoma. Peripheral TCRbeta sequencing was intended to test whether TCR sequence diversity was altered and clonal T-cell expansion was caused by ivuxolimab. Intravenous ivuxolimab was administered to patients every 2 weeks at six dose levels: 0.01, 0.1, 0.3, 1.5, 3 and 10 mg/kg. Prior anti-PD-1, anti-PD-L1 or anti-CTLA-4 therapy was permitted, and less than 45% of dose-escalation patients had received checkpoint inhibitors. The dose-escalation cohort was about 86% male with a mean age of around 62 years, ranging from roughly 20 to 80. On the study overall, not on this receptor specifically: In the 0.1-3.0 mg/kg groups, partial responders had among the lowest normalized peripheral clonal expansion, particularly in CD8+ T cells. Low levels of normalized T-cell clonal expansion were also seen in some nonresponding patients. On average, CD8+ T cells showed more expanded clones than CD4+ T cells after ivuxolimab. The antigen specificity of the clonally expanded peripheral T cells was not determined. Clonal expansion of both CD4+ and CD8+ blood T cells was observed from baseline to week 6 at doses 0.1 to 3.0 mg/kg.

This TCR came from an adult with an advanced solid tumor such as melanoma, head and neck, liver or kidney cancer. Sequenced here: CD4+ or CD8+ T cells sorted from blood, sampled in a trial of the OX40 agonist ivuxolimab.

The nucleotides read TGCGCCAGCAGCTTGGAGAATGAGCAGTTCTTC. It translates as CASSLENEQFF. This chain is built from TRBV5-1 and TRBJ2-1; no D gene call is confident. Reading the germline V gene gives CDR1 SGHRS and CDR2 YFSETQ. The CDR3 goes from the cysteine to the phenylalanine over 11 residues. The entry retains the CDR3 DNA only, 33 bases that are in frame from base 1. V loses 0 bases of germline sequence and J loses 7 bases, and the interval between the two ends is 2 bases.